These 27 T cell receptor beta chains came from one sample sequenced in a study of cytomegalovirus exposure and HLA in healthy donors. The method was immunoSEQ multiplex PCR; TCRdb's version includes in-frame clones alone and lacks a portion of them. The top ten clones hold 1.1% of a sample with approximately 120,000 clones, about 88% of them seen once. The sequencing input was PBMCs. These receptors originate from a woman aged 18-35 years in good health and CMV-seronegative.

There are a few counts of this clone. V gene TRBV5-5 combines with J gene TRBJ2-7; weak D call: TRBD1 (5 bases). V was clipped by 5 bases and J by 5 bases, with 11 bases between them. The CDR3 is made up of 12 amino acids. Germline assignment: CDR1 SGHKS and CDR2 YYEKEE (reference sequence). In nucleotides, the CDR3 is TGTGCCAGCAGTTTCCAGGGTAACGAGCAGTACGTC. This translates into CASSFQGNEQYV.

The CDR3 nucleotides are TGTGCCAGCAGTGCCTCCAGGGGGCAGGCTGAAGCTTTCTTT. Its translation: CASSASRGQAEAFF. This chain joins TRBV6-1 and TRBJ1-1; TRBD1 aligns across 8 bases. CDR3 size: 14 residues. The V gene's germline CDR1 is MNHNS and CDR2 SASEGT. J gave up 6 bases and V 4 bases, and 7 bases lay outside the gene matches.

The genes are TRBV2 and TRBJ1-1, with D tentatively TRBD1 (5 bases). The CDR3 sequence is 12 residues long. CDR1 and CDR2 (germline): SNHLY, FYNNEI. V lost 9 bases to trimming and J lost 1 base, with 9 bases between them. CDR3 sequence: CARFGGNTEAFF. CDR3 DNA: TGTGCCAGATTCGGGGGGAACACTGAAGCTTTCTTT.

The CDR3 nucleotides are TGTGCCAGCAGCTCCGGACTAGCGGGCCAAGAGACCCAGTACTTC. Amino acids: CASSSGLAGQETQYF. V and J are TRBV7-2 and TRBJ2-5; 11 bases are shared with TRBD2. J lost 1 base, V lost 4 bases, and 2 bases had no gene match. This CDR3 has 15 residues. The germline gives CDR1 SGHTA, CDR2 FQGNSA. The full variable domain, completed using reference TRBV7-2 and TRBJ2-5, is GAGVSQSPSNKVTEKGKDVELRCDPISGHTALYWYRQSLGQGLEFLIYFQGNSAPDKSGLPSDRFSAERTGGSVSTLTIQRTQQEDSAVYLCASSSGLAGQETQYFGPGTRLLVL.

The chain joins TRBV9 to TRBJ1-3; D remains unclear. The length of the CDR3 is 15 residues. V lost 0 bases to trimming and J lost 0 bases, with 7 bases between them. Looked up from germline, CDR1 is SGDLS and CDR2 is YYNGEE. The CDR3 region is CASSVDPVSGNTIYF. The CDR3 coding sequence is TGTGCCAGCAGCGTAGATCCGGTCTCTGGAAACACCATATATTTT.

The V and J genes are TRBV5-1 and TRBJ2-1, with a tentative D call TRBD1 (6 bases). This CDR3 has 12 amino acids. Germline V gene sequence: CDR1 SGHRS, CDR2 YFSETQ. V lost 3 bases and J lost 10, with 11 bases in between. The CDR3: CASSSHRAEQFF. The CDR3 nucleotides read TGCGCCAGCAGCTCCCACAGGGCCGAGCAGTTCTTC.

This clone showed up just once. This chain uses TRBV6-6 with TRBJ1-2; 7 nucleotides match TRBD1. This CDR3 is 16 amino acids long. V lost 5 bases, J lost 8 bases, and 17 bases stayed unmatched. The germline V gene encodes CDR1 MNHNY and CDR2 SVGAGI (reference sequence). The CDR3 sequence is CASSGNQGVLGAGYTF. The CDR3 DNA reads as TGTGCCAGCAGTGGAAACCAGGGGGTGTTGGGGGCCGGCTACACCTTC.

The J gene is TRBJ1-2, the V gene TRBV30, with D unclear. Germline V gene sequence: CDR1 GTSNPN, CDR2 SVGIG (reference sequence). This CDR3 has 11 amino acids. The germline V and J ends were trimmed by 4 bases and 7 bases, with 10 bases remaining between them. The CDR3 sequence is CAWNPGGGYTF. CDR3 coding DNA: TGTGCCTGGAACCCGGGAGGTGGCTACACCTTC.

The rearrangement joins TRBV5-1 to TRBJ1-5; D call uncertain. V was cut by 0 bases and J by 4 bases, with 5 bases left in between. There are 13 residues in the CDR3. The germline V gene has CDR1 SGHRS and CDR2 YFSETQ. CDR3 residues: CASSLVPNQPQHF. The CDR3, as DNA: TGCGCCAGCAGCTTGGTTCCAAATCAGCCCCAGCATTTT.

This chain links TRBV6-1 with TRBJ2-3; 7 positions match TRBD2. The V and J ends lost 1 base and 5 bases, in that order; junction bases with no gene match: 6. The V gene's germline CDR1 is MNHNS and CDR2 SASEGT. This CDR3 comprises 15 residues. The CDR3 coding sequence is TGTGCCAGCAGTGAAGAGGCGGGGGATCTAGATACGCAGTATTTT. Amino acids: CASSEEAGDLDTQYF.

The chain links TRBV5-1 to TRBJ1-1; 9 nucleotides match TRBD1. V lost 0 bases and J lost 1; bases outside the gene matches: 10. This CDR3 has 18 residues. Germline CDR1 and CDR2: SGHRS and YFSETQ. The CDR3 nucleotides are TGCGCCAGCAGCTTGGTGGGACAGGGCTTGGGAAGGAACACTGAAGCTTTCTTT. It specifies CASSLVGQGLGRNTEAFF.

This chain links TRBV5-1 with TRBJ2-2; TRBD2 aligns across 10 bases. This CDR3 region has 19 residues. Germline V gives CDR1 SGHRS, CDR2 YFSETQ. V lost 3 bases and J lost 0; bases outside the gene matches: 11. The CDR3, as DNA: TGCGCCAGCAGCTATGGACACCGTACTAGCGGGGCGAACACCGGGGAGCTGTTTTTT. Its translation is CASSYGHRTSGANTGELFF.

This clone was recorded once. The chain is built from TRBV2 and TRBJ2-5, with TRBD1 identical over 12 bases. CDR3 length equals 14 residues. Germline lookup yields CDR1 SNHLY and CDR2 FYNNEI. V shed 5 bases, J shed 4 bases, and the junction held 2 bases outside the gene matches. Written as DNA, the CDR3 is TGTGCCAGCAGTCCGGGACAGGGGGCAGAGACCCAGTACTTC. It specifies CASSPGQGAETQYF.

The chain couples TRBV13 to TRBJ2-3; 12 nucleotides align to TRBD2. Germline CDR1 and CDR2: PRHDT and FYEKMQ (reference sequence). CDR3 length: 16 residues. V lost 2 bases to trimming and J lost 7 bases; unmatched junction nucleotides: 7. The CDR3 loop is CASSLLAGGQEHTQYF. The DNA for the CDR3 is TGTGCCAGCAGCTTACTAGCGGGAGGGCAGGAACATACGCAGTATTTT.

The sample holds one count of this clone. The chain joins TRBV27 to TRBJ1-2, with TRBD1 identical over 7 bases. The CDR3 extends over 13 amino acids. Germline V CDR1 and CDR2: MNHEY, SMNVEV (reference sequence). Unmatched junction bases numbered 8, after V lost 5 bases and J lost 8 bases. The CDR3 nucleotides are TGTGCCAGCAGTCAGGGGGGAATGTCGGGCTACACCTTC. It codes for CASSQGGMSGYTF.

The chain recombines TRBV28 with TRBJ2-7; D might be TRBD1 (5 bases). There are 17 residues in the CDR3. Germline CDR1 is MDHEN and CDR2 is SYDVKM. Trimming took off 5 bases at V and 2 bases at J, with 22 bases between the two ends. CDR3 in DNA: TGTGCCAGCAGTCCTAACGTAGGTGACAGTGGGGCCTACGAGCAGTACTTC. Translated: CASSPNVGDSGAYEQYF.

V usage is TRBV2 and J usage is TRBJ2-7, with D possibly matching TRBD1 (6 bases). The germline CDR1 and CDR2 sequences are SNHLY and FYNNEI. The CDR3 consists of 14 residues. The V and J ends lost 4 bases and 2 bases respectively, with 12 bases between them. CDR3 protein: CASSGRTATYEQYF. The CDR3 DNA reads TGTGCCAGCAGTGGTCGGACAGCGACCTACGAGCAGTACTTC. The variable domain in full, with the rest retrieved from reference TRBV2 and TRBJ2-7, is EPEVTQTPSHQVTQMGQEVILRCVPISNHLYFYWYRQILGQKVEFLVSFYNNEISEKSEIFDDQFSVERPDGSNFTLKIRSTKLEDSAMYFCASSGRTATYEQYFGPGTRLTVT.

Only a few counts were recorded for this clone. The V call is TRBV6-1, the J call TRBJ2-7; TRBD1 agrees at 8 bases. Losses at the gene ends were 7 bases for V and 2 bases for J; bases not matched to a gene: 7. The CDR3 totals 14 residues. CDR1 and CDR2 (germline): MNHNS, SASEGT. CDR3 protein: CASTTGTGTYEQYV. The CDR3 DNA reads as TGTGCCAGCACGACCGGGACAGGAACCTACGAGCAGTACGTC.

V gene TRBV9 combines with J gene TRBJ2-3; 7 bases map to TRBD1. The length of the CDR3 is 14 residues. Trimming at V came to 1 base and at J to 2 bases, leaving 1 base not matched to a gene. Germline CDR1 and CDR2: SGDLS and YYNGEE. As DNA, the CDR3 is TGTGCCAGCAGCGTAACAGGGGACACAGATACGCAGTATTTT. Amino acid sequence: CASSVTGDTDTQYF.

CDR3 bases: TGTGCCAGCAGCTCTCTGGGCCTAGCGGACCAAGAGACCCAGTACTTC. Its protein product is CASSSLGLADQETQYF. The chain employs TRBV7-7 and TRBJ2-5, with 7 bases identical to TRBD2. Germline assignment: CDR1 SSHAT and CDR2 FNYEAQ (reference sequence). The CDR3 extends over 16 amino acids. V shed 4 bases, J shed 0 bases, and the junction held 8 bases outside the gene matches.

A single count supports this clone. The rearrangement links TRBV10-1 to TRBJ2-2; possible D gene TRBD2, 5 bases. CDR3 length: 16 amino acids. CDR1 WNHNN and CDR2 SYGVQD come from the germline V gene (reference sequence). With 3 bases removed from V and 6 bases from J, the gap between germline ends came to 17 bases. CDR3 loop: CASSEAGPLRAGELFF. CDR3 coding DNA: TGCGCCAGCAGTGAAGCAGGTCCTTTGCGGGCCGGGGAGCTGTTTTTT.

CDR3 region: CASSLAGSGNTIYF. As DNA, the CDR3 is TGTGCCAGCAGCTTAGCAGGGTCGGGAAACACCATATATTTT. This sequence joins TRBV11-2 and TRBJ1-3; TRBD1 is a possible D gene (5 bases). CDR1 and CDR2 (germline): SGHAT, FQNNGV. V lost 1 base and J 4 bases, leaving 8 bases between the germline ends. CDR3 length equals 14 residues.

The genes are TRBV19 and TRBJ1-2, with 9 nucleotides matching TRBD1. Germline assignment: CDR1 LNHDA and CDR2 SQIVND (reference sequence). The CDR3 runs 15 residues. Trimming took 4 bases from V and 3 from J; bases not matched to a gene: 6. This CDR3 is CASSTRTGEDYGYTF. CDR3 DNA: TGTGCCAGTAGTACCAGGACAGGGGAAGACTATGGCTACACCTTC. The full variable domain, rest sourced from reference TRBV19 and TRBJ1-2, is DGGITQSPKYLFRKEGQNVTLSCEQNLNHDAMYWYRQDPGQGLRLIYYSQIVNDFQKGDIAEGYSVSREKKESFPLTVTSAQKNPTAFYLCASSTRTGEDYGYTFGSGTRLTVV.

The chain couples TRBV6-5 to TRBJ2-1, with D unresolved. Germline V CDR1 and CDR2: MNHEY, SVGAGI. The germline V and J ends were trimmed by 0 bases and 7 bases, with 4 bases remaining between them. The CDR3 runs 12 residues. The CDR3: CASSYSRNEQFF. Written as DNA, the CDR3 is TGTGCCAGCAGTTACTCGAGGAATGAGCAGTTCTTC.

The rearrangement uses TRBV19 and TRBJ2-4; 9 bases are a match to TRBD2. V shed 6 bases, J shed 0 bases, and the junction held 3 bases outside the gene matches. CDR1 is LNHDA and CDR2 is SQIVND in the germline V gene (reference sequence). CDR3 length: 15 amino acids. The CDR3 reads CASRPTSGAKNIQYF. The CDR3 nucleotides read TGTGCCAGTAGGCCGACTAGCGGAGCCAAAAACATTCAGTACTTC.

This clone was detected a few times. The chain has TRBV19 and TRBJ1-2; 8 bases fit TRBD1. CDR1 is LNHDA and CDR2 is SQIVND in the germline V gene (reference sequence). CDR3 length equals 12 residues. V lost 9 bases and J lost 7; bases outside the gene matches: 7. CDR3 nucleotides: TGTGCCAGCAGGGGGCAGGGAAGTGGCTACACCTTC. It is translated as CASRGQGSGYTF.

The CDR3 loop is CASSDAFGYPLDYEQYV. DNA of the CDR3: TGTGCCAGCAGTGACGCGTTCGGGTACCCCCTAGACTACGAGCAGTACGTC. This chain joins TRBV6-4 and TRBJ2-7; no reliable D call. The CDR3 extends over 17 amino acids. V was pared by 2 bases and J by 3 bases, with 20 bases between. Germline lookup yields CDR1 MRHNA and CDR2 SNTAGT.